This T cell receptor beta chain was recorded in a study of cytomegalovirus exposure and HLA in healthy donors. Study-level background: Among 398 genotyped donors, around 82% fell in the Caucasian-associated ancestry cluster.

The CDR3 consists of 14 residues. With V trimmed by 6 bases and J by 5 bases, 6 bases remained unmatched. Germline V lookup: CDR1 SGHRS, CDR2 YFSETQ. This clone was counted a few times. Its target is not known. The study, taken as a whole, reports: The investigators catalogued 150 to 200 TCR beta chains as cytomegalovirus-associated.

The PCR ran on 60 Vbeta and 13 Jbeta primers. Method: immunoSEQ multiplex PCR; TCRdb's copy keeps in-frame clones and lacks some. This sample has approximately 160,000 clones, with approximately 82% found just once. The sample consisted of PBMCs. V is TRBV5-1 and J is TRBJ1-2; 11 bases map to TRBD1. This sequence was found in a male donor in good health and CMV-seronegative. The CDR3 coding sequence is TGCGCCAGCACGCCCGGGACAGGGGGGTATGGCTACACCTTC. Amino acid sequence: CASTPGTGGYGYTF.